The text below deals with one T cell receptor (beta chain). Single viable CD3+CD4+CD8-CD45RO+ cells were sorted as the memory CD4+ T cells. CD4+ T cells were isolated by positive magnetic selection. The data derive from a study of memory CD4+ T cells and cytomegalovirus serostatus. The germline V gene encodes CDR1 MDHEN and CDR2 SYDVKM. V lost 7 bases and J lost 0, with 3 bases in between. The length of the CDR3 is 11 residues. The data were produced by immunoSEQ multiplex PCR, yet TCRdb's version contains in-frame clones alone and is incomplete. This sample has about 50,000 clones; around 80% occur once, and the top ten carry around 0.77%.

The TCR originated in an adult in good health and CMV-seronegative. This rearrangement joins TRBV28 to TRBJ1-1; D ambiguous. Sequencing was carried out using memory CD4+ T cells from blood. CDR3: CASTMNTEAFF. The CDR3 nucleotides are TGTGCCAGCACCATGAACACTGAAGCTTTCTTT. Together with reference TRBV28 and TRBJ1-1, the CDR3 gives the full variable domain: DVKVTQSSRYLVKRTGEKVFLECVQDMDHENMFWYRQDPGLGLRLIYFSYDVKMKEKGDIPEGYSVSREKKERFSLILESASTNQTSMYLCASTMNTEAFFGQGTRLTVV.